The 21 T cell receptor beta chains below were found in one sample sequenced in a study of T cells in Graves' hyperthyroidism and ophthalmopathy. There were TCR beta CDR3 regions amplified from RNA transcripts. First-round RT-PCR with HTBI primers amplified the TCR CDR3 region. MiXCR was run by TCRdb on the multiplex PCR reads, yielding one entry per CDR3 protein. The table shows 300,000 to 400,000 distinct CDR3 sequences, with about 13% occurring only once. Specimen: blood. The source is a woman aged 18-35 years with Graves' hyperthyroidism.

This clonotype was detected a few times. This sequence joins TRBV27 and TRBJ1-1; 7 nucleotides match TRBD1. The germline V gene encodes CDR1 MNHEY and CDR2 SMNVEV (reference sequence). V dropped 5 bases and J dropped 4; count of bases not matched to a gene: 7. There are 14 residues in the CDR3. Here the CDR3 DNA reads TGTGCCAGCAGTCTAGCTACAGGGGCCACTGAAGCTTTCTTT. Translating it yields CASSLATGATEAFF.

V usage is TRBV4-1 and J usage is TRBJ2-2; tentatively, D is TRBD1 or TRBD2 (6 bases each). V was trimmed by 3 bases and J by 3 bases, leaving 17 bases between them. The CDR3 consists of 17 residues. Germline-derived CDR1 and CDR2 are MGHRA and YSYEKL. The CDR3 sequence: CASSQGGRLGDTGELFF. Here the CDR3 DNA reads TGCGCCAGCAGCCAGGGGGGCCGACTAGGGGACACCGGGGAGCTGTTTTTT.

This clonotype appeared many times. The chain uses TRBV12-3 or TRBV12-4 and TRBJ2-2, with no clear D. V was clipped by 3 bases and J by 5 bases, with 7 bases between them. The length of the CDR3 is 13 residues. CDR3 loop: CASSFSWTGELFF. Here the CDR3 DNA reads TGTGCCAGCAGTTTTTCTTGGACCGGGGAGCTGTTTTTT.

This clonotype has a count of ten or more. This rearrangement joins TRBV5-6 to TRBJ2-1; 14 nucleotides line up with TRBD2. CDR3 length: 17 residues. Unmatched junction bases numbered 12, after V lost 4 bases and J lost 9 bases. Per the germline V gene, CDR1 is SGHDT and CDR2 is YYEEEE. The CDR3 is CASSPGTSGSLRGEQFF. Written as DNA, the CDR3 is TGTGCCAGCAGCCCCGGGACTAGCGGGAGTCTTAGGGGTGAGCAGTTCTTC.

This clonotype has ten or more counts. The rearrangement uses TRBV4-3 and TRBJ1-1, with 7 bases lining up with TRBD1. Germline V lookup: CDR1 LGHNA, CDR2 YSLEER. This CDR3 is 14 amino acids long. V lost 4 bases to trimming and J lost 4 bases; unmatched junction nucleotides: 6. The CDR3 region has the DNA TGCGCCAGCAGCCGCTTGACAGGGAGCACTGAAGCTTTCTTT. Residues: CASSRLTGSTEAFF.

A single count supports this clonotype. This sequence joins TRBV7-2 and TRBJ1-6; a weak D match, TRBD1 (5 bases). With 1 base removed from V and 5 bases from J, the gap between germline ends came to 9 bases. Germline CDR1 reads SGHTA; CDR2 reads FQGNSA. The CDR3 has 15 amino acids. The CDR3 nucleotides read TGTGCCAGCAGCTTAGGCAGGGCCAATAATTCACCCCTCCACTTT. Protein product: CASSLGRANNSPLHF.

This clonotype came up many times. The rearrangement links TRBV20-1 to TRBJ1-6, with D possibly being TRBD1 (5 bases). Per germline, CDR1 DFQATT and CDR2 SNEGSKA (reference sequence). The V end was cut by 1 base, the J end by 2 bases, with 12 bases between. The CDR3 extends over 16 amino acids. The CDR3 DNA reads TGCAGTGCTAGAGTCCCGGGACGTACCTATAATTCACCCCTCCACTTT. This translates into CSARVPGRTYNSPLHF.

This clonotype was recorded a few times. The V call is TRBV7-9, the J call TRBJ2-1; 8 bases line up with TRBD2. Germline loops: CDR1 SEHNR, CDR2 FQNEAQ (reference sequence). The trim removed 5 bases at V and 7 bases at J, leaving 10 bases unmatched. This CDR3 comprises 15 residues. In DNA, the CDR3 is TGTGCCAGCAGCCCTACCCGGGGGGGGGCGAATGAGCAGTTCTTC. Its translation is CASSPTRGGANEQFF.

This clonotype appeared many times. This chain connects TRBV20-1 to TRBJ2-7, with D maybe TRBD1 (6 bases). The CDR3 totals 13 residues. Germline lookup yields CDR1 DFQATT and CDR2 SNEGSKA (reference sequence). The ends were cut back, 3 bases at V and 7 bases at J, with 16 bases in the middle. The DNA of the CDR3 is TGCAGTGCTAGTTGGGACACCTTGGGGGAGCAGTACTTC. It yields the protein CSASWDTLGEQYF.

This clonotype has at least ten counts. The rearrangement links TRBV29-1 to TRBJ1-5; the D gene is possibly TRBD1 (5 bases). Trimming took 4 bases from V and 7 from J, leaving 11 bases between them. The CDR3 consists of 12 residues. The germline CDR1 and CDR2 sequences are SQVTM and ANQGSEA. CDR3 region: CSVVEGDQPQHF. DNA for the CDR3: TGCAGCGTTGTGGAAGGGGACCAGCCCCAGCATTTT.

This clonotype has ten or more counts. This chain uses TRBV6-1 with TRBJ1-2; D possibly corresponds to TRBD1 (5 bases). Germline CDR1 reads MNHNS; CDR2 reads SASEGT. The CDR3 is 13 amino acids. V dropped 6 bases and J dropped 6 bases, with 14 bases sitting between them. CDR3 nucleotides: TGTGCCAGCAGCCACTCGGGGGTCGATGGCTACACCTTC. It encodes CASSHSGVDGYTF.

This clonotype was found many times. This chain uses TRBV27 with TRBJ1-6; D uncertain. Trimming left V 5 bases short and J 6 bases short, with 11 bases between. The CDR3 is 14 amino acids. Germline V gene sequence: CDR1 MNHEY, CDR2 SMNVEV (reference sequence). CDR3 amino acids: CASSNRLINSPLHF. CDR3 sequence (DNA): TGTGCCAGCAGTAACCGCCTGATTAATTCACCCCTCCACTTT.

This clonotype was recorded many times. The chain joins TRBV29-1 to TRBJ2-7, with D tentatively TRBD1 (5 bases). The ends were cut back, 7 bases at V and 2 bases at J, with 15 bases in the middle. The CDR3 is made up of 13 amino acids. Germline loops: CDR1 SQVTM, CDR2 ANQGSEA. The CDR3 nucleotides are TGCAGCGCCGAAGATAGGGGAACCTACGAGCAGTACTTC. It translates to CSAEDRGTYEQYF.

In its sample, this clonotype was seen many times. This chain connects TRBV6-1 to TRBJ1-6, with D possibly TRBD1 on 5 matching bases. V gave up 7 bases and J gave up 5 bases, with 15 bases separating them. Germline CDR1 MNHNS, CDR2 SASEGT. This CDR3 has 15 residues. CDR3 bases: TGTGCCAGCATCGCCTCAGAGGGGAATAATTCACCCCTCCACTTT. The encoded protein is CASIASEGNNSPLHF.

This clonotype was seen a handful of times. The chain uses TRBV7-8 and TRBJ1-5; tentative D call: TRBD1 (5 bases). V dropped 0 bases and J dropped 0 bases, with 12 bases sitting between them. CDR3 size: 17 residues. The V gene's germline CDR1 is SGHVS and CDR2 FQNEAQ. CDR3 DNA sequence: TGTGCCAGCAGCTTAGCGGGCAGGGTCTTTAGCAATCAGCCCCAGCATTTT. Protein: CASSLAGRVFSNQPQHF.

V gene TRBV18 combines with J gene TRBJ1-6; maybe TRBD1 (5 bases). Germline-derived CDR1 and CDR2 are KGHSH and LQKENI. This CDR3 is built from 16 residues. V was cut by 2 bases and J by 3 bases, with 11 bases left in between. The CDR3 sequence: CASSPWGTSYNSPLHF. DNA for the CDR3: TGTGCCAGCTCACCATGGGGCACCAGCTATAATTCACCCCTCCACTTT.

This clonotype came up many times. The chain employs TRBV28 and TRBJ2-5; the match to TRBD2 covers 8 bases. This CDR3 is 12 amino acids long. CDR1 is MDHEN and CDR2 is SYDVKM in the germline V gene. V was pared by 9 bases and J by 5 bases, with 5 bases of the junction left unmatched. CDR3 nucleotides: TGTGCCAGTTCCGGGAGGGTGGAGACCCAGTACTTC. Encoded protein: CASSGRVETQYF.

This clonotype has just a few counts. A much larger clone is a single base away; this may be a read error. V gene TRBV28 combines with J gene TRBJ1-2; D possibly corresponds to TRBD1 (6 bases). Germline-derived CDR1 and CDR2 are MDHEN and SYDVKM. This CDR3 has 13 amino acids. The ends were cut back, 7 bases at V and 8 bases at J, with 17 bases in the middle. The CDR3 nucleotides read TGTGCCAGCACAGGGCAGGGGAGACGGGGCTACACCTTC. Amino acids: CASTGQGRRGYTF.

This clonotype was counted only a few times. This chain connects TRBV10-3 to TRBJ1-1; weak D call: TRBD1 (5 bases). The germline V gene has CDR1 ENHRY and CDR2 SYGVKD. CDR3 length: 15 amino acids. V lost 6 bases, J lost 5 bases, and 19 bases lay in between. CDR3 sequence reads: CAIRAGGAKRTEAFF. In nucleotides, the CDR3 is TGTGCCATCAGGGCCGGGGGTGCTAAGAGGACTGAAGCTTTCTTT.

This clonotype has only a few counts. A much larger clone lies a single base off, so this may be a read error. The genes are TRBV12-5 and TRBJ1-1; no clear D. Germline CDR1 LGHNT, CDR2 FRNRAP. V dropped 3 bases and J dropped 6 bases, with 20 bases sitting between them. The CDR3 spans 16 residues. This CDR3 is CASGLLVGPVKSEAFF. CDR3 nucleotides: TGTGCTAGTGGTTTACTTGTGGGCCCGGTAAAGTCTGAAGCTTTCTTT.

This clonotype was seen more than once but under ten times. J is TRBJ1-3 and V is TRBV5-1; D may be TRBD1 (6 bases). The CDR3 consists of 16 residues. Looked up from germline, CDR1 is SGHRS and CDR2 is YFSETQ. V was trimmed by 1 base and J by 0 bases, leaving 11 bases between them. The CDR3 DNA is TGCGCCAGCAGCTTGACAGGGTTCAGCTCTGGAAACACCATATATTTT. Its protein is CASSLTGFSSGNTIYF.